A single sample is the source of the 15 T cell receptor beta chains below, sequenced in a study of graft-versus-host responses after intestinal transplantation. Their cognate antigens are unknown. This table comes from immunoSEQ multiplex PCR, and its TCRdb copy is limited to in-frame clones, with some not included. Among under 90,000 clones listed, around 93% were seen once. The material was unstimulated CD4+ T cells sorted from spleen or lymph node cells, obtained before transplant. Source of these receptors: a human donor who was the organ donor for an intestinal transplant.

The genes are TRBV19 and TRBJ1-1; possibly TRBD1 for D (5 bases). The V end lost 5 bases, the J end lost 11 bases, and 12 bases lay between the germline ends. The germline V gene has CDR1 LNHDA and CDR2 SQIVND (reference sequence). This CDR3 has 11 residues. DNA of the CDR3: TGTGCCAGTAGTCTTCAGGGTGGCGCTTTCTTT. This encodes CASSLQGGAFF. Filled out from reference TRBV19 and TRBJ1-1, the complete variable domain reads DGGITQSPKYLFRKEGQNVTLSCEQNLNHDAMYWYRQDPGQGLRLIYYSQIVNDFQKGDIAEGYSVSREKKESFPLTVTSAQKNPTAFYLCASSLQGGAFFGQGTRLTVV.

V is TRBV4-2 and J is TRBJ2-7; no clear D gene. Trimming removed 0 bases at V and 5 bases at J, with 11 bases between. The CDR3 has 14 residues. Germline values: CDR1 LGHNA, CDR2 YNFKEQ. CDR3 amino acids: CASSQEIFTDEQYF. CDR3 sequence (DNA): TGTGCCAGCAGCCAAGAAATATTTACAGACGAGCAGTACTTC.

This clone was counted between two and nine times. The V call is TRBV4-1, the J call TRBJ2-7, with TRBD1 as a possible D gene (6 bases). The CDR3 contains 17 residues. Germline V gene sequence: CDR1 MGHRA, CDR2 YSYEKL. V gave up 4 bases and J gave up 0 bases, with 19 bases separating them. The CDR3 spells CASSREEKGTFSYEQYF. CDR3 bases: TGCGCCAGCAGCCGAGAAGAGAAAGGGACATTCTCCTACGAGCAGTACTTC.

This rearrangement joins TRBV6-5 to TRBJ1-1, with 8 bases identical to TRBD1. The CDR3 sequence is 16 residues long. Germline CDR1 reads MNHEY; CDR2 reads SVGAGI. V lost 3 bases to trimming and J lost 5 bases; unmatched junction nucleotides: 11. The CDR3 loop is CASSYRTGTIRTEAFF. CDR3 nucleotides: TGTGCCAGCAGTTATAGGACAGGGACTATAAGGACTGAAGCTTTCTTT.

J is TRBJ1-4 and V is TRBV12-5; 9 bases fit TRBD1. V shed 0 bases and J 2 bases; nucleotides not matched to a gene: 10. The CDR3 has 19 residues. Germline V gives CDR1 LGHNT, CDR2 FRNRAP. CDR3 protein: CASGLVGTGNIWTNEKLFF. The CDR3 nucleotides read TGTGCTAGTGGTTTGGTAGGGACAGGGAATATTTGGACTAATGAAAAACTGTTTTTT.

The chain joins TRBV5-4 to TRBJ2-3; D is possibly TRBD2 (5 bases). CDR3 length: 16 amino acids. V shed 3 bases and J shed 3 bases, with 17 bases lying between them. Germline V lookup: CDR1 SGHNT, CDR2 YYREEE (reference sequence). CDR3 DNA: TGTGCCAGCAGCTCCCCAGCGGAGAGTTGGACAGATACGCAGTATTTT. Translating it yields CASSSPAESWTDTQYF. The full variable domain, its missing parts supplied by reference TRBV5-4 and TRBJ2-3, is ETGVTQSPTHLIKTRGQQVTLRCSSQSGHNTVSWYQQALGQGPQFIFQYYREEENGRGNFPPRFSGLQFPNYSSELNVNALELDDSALYLCASSSPAESWTDTQYFGPGTRLTVL.

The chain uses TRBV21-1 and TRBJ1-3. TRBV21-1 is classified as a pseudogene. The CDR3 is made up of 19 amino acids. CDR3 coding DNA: TGTGCCAGCAGGTGGGTTGTACTGGACCGGGATTTCTCTGGAAACACCATATATTTT. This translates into CASRWVVLDRDFSGNTIYF.

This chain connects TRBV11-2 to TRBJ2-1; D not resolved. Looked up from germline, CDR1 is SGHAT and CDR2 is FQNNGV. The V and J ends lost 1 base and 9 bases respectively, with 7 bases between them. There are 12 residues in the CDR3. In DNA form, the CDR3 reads TGTGCCAGCAGCTTAGCCTTATCTGAGCAGTTCTTC. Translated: CASSLALSEQFF.

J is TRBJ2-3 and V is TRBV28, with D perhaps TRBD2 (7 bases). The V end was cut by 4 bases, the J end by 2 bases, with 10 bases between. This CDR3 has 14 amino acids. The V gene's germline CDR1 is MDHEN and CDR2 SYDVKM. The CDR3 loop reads CASSWGGATDTQYF. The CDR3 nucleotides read TGTGCCAGCAGTTGGGGGGGGGCCACAGATACGCAGTATTTT.

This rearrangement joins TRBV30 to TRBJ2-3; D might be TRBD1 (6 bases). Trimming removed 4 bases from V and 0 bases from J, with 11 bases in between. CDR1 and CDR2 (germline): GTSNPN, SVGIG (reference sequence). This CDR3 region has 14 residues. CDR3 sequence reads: CAWNTGTSTDTQYF. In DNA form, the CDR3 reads TGTGCCTGGAATACAGGGACCAGCACAGATACGCAGTATTTT.

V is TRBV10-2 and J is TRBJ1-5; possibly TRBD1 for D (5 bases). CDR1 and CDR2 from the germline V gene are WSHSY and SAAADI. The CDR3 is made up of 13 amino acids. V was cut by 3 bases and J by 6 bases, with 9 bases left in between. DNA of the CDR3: TGCGCCAGCAGTGACATGGGGGGTCAGCCCCAGCATTTT. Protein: CASSDMGGQPQHF.

CDR3 DNA sequence: TGTGCCAGCAGCCCCATTGGGCTAGCGGGGGGGCTAATTGGTGAGCAGTTCTTC. Its protein is CASSPIGLAGGLIGEQFF. The chain recombines TRBV6-4 with TRBJ2-1; 12 positions match TRBD2. This CDR3 has 18 residues. Germline CDR1 reads MRHNA; CDR2 reads SNTAGT. V lost 6 bases to trimming and J lost 9 bases; unmatched junction nucleotides: 18.

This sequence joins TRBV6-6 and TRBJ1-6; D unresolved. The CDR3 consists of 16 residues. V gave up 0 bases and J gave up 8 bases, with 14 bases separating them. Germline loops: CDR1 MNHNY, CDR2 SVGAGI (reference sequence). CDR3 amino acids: CASSYSAGQFDSPLHF. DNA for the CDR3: TGTGCCAGCAGTTACTCGGCGGGCCAGTTTGATTCACCCCTCCACTTT.

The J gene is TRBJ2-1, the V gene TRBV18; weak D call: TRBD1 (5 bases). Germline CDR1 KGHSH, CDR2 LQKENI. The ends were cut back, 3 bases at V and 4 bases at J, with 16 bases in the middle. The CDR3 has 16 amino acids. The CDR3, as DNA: TGTGCCAGCTCACCTTCCCAGGGTTGGTTTTACAATGAGCAGTTCTTC. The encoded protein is CASSPSQGWFYNEQFF.

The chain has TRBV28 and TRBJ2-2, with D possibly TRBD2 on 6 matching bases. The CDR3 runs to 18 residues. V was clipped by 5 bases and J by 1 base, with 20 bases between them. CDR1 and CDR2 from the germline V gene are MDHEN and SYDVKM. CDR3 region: CASSPGVFGRKNTGELFF. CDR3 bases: TGTGCCAGCAGTCCCGGAGTGTTCGGGAGAAAGAACACCGGGGAGCTGTTTTTT.